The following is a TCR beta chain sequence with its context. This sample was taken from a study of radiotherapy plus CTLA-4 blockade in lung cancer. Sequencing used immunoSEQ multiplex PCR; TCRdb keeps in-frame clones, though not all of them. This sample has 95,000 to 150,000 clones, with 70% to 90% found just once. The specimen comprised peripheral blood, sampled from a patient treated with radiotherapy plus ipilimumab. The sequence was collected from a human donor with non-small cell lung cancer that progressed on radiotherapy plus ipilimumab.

The CDR3 loop is CASSQGRIGGGSPYEQYF. The CDR3 DNA follows: TGCGCCAGCAGCCAAGGCCGGATTGGCGGGGGATCACCCTACGAGCAGTACTTC. The V and J genes are TRBV4-1 and TRBJ2-7, with 7 bases identical to TRBD2. Losses at the gene ends were 1 base for V and 2 bases for J; bases not matched to a gene: 14. This CDR3 spans 18 amino acids. CDR1 is MGHRA, CDR2 YSYEKL, per germline.